This TCR beta chain was captured in a study of T cell clones after liver transplantation. Findings of the study overall: Post-transplant time points were not standardized, so conclusions are preliminary.

This CDR3 has 16 amino acids. The V end was cut by 6 bases, the J end by 4 bases, with 21 bases between. From germline, CDR1 is MNHEY and CDR2 SMNVEV (reference sequence). Concerning this clone: The antigen is unknown.

Repertoires were generated with immunoSEQ multiplex PCR, while TCRdb's copy carries only in-frame clones and drops some. The sample has under 20,000 clones; roughly 88% are singletons. J is TRBJ1-2 and V is TRBV27, with D perhaps matching TRBD1 (5 bases). This specimen was CD8+ T cells from blood, taken before liver transplant. The clonotype originates from a human donor who received a liver transplant. CDR3 loop: CASSPVAGLGVYGYTF. DNA of the CDR3: TGTGCCAGCAGCCCGGTGGCAGGATTAGGGGTCTATGGCTACACCTTC.